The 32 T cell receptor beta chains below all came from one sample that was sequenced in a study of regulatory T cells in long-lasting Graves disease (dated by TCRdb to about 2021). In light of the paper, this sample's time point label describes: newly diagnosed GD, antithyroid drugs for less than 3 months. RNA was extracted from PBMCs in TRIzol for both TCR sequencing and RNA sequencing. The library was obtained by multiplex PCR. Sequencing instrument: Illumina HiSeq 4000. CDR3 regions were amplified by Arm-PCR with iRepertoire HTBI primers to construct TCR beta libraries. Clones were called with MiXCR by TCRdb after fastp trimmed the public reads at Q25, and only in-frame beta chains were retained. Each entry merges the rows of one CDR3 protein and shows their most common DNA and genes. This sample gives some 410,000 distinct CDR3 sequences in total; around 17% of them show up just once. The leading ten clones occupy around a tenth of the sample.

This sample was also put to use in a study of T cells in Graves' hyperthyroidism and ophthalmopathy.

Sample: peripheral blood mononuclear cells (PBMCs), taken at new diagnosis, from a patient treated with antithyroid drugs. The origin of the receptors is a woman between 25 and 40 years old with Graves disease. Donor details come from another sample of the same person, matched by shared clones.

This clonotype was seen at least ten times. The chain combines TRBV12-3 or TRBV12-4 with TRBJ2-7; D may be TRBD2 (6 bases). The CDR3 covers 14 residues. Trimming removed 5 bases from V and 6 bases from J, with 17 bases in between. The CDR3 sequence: CASSMTRARSEQYF. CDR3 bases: TGTGCCAGCAGTATGACTAGGGCTCGCTCCGAGCAGTACTTC.

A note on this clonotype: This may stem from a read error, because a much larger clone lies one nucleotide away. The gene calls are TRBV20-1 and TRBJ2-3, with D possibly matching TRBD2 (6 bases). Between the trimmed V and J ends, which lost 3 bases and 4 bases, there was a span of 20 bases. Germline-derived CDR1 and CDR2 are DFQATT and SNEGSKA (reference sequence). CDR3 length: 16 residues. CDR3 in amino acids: CSASGLVLGSPDTQYF. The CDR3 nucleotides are TGCAGTGCTAGTGGTTTAGTACTCGGGAGTCCAGATACGCAGTATTTT.

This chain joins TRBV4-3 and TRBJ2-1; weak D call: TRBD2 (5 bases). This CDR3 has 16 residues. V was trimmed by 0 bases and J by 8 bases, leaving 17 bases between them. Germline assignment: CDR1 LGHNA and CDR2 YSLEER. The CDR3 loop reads CASSQEEEDTWDEQFF. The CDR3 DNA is TGCGCCAGCAGCCAAGAGGAGGAGGATACCTGGGATGAGCAGTTCTTC.

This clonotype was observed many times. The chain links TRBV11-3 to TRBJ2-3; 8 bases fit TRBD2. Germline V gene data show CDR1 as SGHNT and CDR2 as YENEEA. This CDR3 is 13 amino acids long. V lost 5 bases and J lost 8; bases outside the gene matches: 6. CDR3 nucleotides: TGTGCCAGCAGCCAAGCGGGAGCATCTACGCAGTATTTT. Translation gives CASSQAGASTQYF.

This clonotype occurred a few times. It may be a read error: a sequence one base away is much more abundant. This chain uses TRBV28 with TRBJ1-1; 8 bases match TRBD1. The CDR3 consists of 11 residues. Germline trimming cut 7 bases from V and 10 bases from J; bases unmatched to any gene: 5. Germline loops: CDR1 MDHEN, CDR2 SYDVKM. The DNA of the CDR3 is TGTGCCAGCAAAGACAGGGGCGCAGCTTTCTTT. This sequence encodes CASKDRGAAFF.

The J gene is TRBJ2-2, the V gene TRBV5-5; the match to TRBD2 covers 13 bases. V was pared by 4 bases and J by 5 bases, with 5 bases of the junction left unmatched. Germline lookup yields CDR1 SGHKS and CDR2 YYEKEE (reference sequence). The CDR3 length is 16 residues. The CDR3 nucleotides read TGTGCCAGCAGCACGGGACTAGCGGGGACTACCGGGGAGCTGTTTTTT. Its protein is CASSTGLAGTTGELFF.

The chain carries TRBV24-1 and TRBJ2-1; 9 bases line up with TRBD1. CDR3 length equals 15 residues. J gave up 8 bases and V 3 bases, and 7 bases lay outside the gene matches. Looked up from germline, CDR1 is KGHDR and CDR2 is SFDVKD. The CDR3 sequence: CATSDPWTGAYEQFF. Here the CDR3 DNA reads TGTGCCACCAGTGATCCTTGGACAGGGGCCTATGAGCAGTTCTTC.

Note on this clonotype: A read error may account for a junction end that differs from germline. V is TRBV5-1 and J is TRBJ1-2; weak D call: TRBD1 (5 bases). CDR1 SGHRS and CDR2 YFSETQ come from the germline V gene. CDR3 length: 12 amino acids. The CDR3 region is CASSLTGVGSTF. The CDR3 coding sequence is TGCGCCAGCAGCTTGACGGGGGTCGGCTCCACCTTC.

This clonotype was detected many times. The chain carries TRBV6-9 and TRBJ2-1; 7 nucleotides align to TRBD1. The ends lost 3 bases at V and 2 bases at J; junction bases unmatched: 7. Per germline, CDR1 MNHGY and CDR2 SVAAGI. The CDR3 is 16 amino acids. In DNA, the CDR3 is TGTGCCAGCAGTTACTTATCCGGGACAGCCTACAATGAGCAGTTCTTC. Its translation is CASSYLSGTAYNEQFF.

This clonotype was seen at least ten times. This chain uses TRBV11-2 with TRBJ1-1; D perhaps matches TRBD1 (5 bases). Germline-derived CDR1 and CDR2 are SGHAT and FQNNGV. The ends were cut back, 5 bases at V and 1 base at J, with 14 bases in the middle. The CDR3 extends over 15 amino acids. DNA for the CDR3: TGTGCCAGCAGCATTTCAGGGTCAAAGAACACTGAAGCTTTCTTT. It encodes CASSISGSKNTEAFF.

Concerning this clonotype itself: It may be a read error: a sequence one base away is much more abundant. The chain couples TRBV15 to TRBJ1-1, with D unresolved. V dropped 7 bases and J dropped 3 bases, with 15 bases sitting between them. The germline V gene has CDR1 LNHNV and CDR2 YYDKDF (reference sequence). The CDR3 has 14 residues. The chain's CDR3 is CATTLDRMDTEAFF. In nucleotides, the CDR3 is TGTGCCACCACCTTGGACCGAATGGACACTGAAGCTTTCTTT.

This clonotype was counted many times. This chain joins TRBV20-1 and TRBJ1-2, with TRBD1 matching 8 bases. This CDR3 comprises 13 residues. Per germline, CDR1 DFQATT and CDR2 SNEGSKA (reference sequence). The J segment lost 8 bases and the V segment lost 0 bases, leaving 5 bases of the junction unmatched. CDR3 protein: CSARDQGAGGYTF. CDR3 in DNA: TGCAGTGCTAGAGACCAGGGGGCGGGGGGCTACACCTTC.

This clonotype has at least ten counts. The CDR3 nucleotides read TGTGCCAGCAGTTCTTCATCAGGACCTCTCCTCTATAATTCACCCCTCCACTTT. Its protein is CASSSSSGPLLYNSPLHF. The gene calls are TRBV28 and TRBJ1-6; D gene unclear. Germline-derived CDR1 and CDR2 are MDHEN and SYDVKM. The V gene lost 4 bases and the J gene lost 3 bases, with 19 bases spanning the gap. The CDR3 length is 18 residues.

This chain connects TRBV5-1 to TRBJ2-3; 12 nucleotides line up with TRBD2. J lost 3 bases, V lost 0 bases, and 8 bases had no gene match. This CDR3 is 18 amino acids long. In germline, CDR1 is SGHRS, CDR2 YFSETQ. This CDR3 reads CASSLDPSGRALTDTQYF. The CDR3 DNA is TGCGCCAGCAGCTTGGATCCTAGCGGGAGGGCCCTAACAGATACGCAGTATTTT.

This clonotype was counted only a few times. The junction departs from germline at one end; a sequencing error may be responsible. The CDR3 nucleotides are TGTGCCGGCAGTTTATCGGGGTTTTGGGACGCTAACTATGGCTACACCTTC. Residues: CAGSLSGFWDANYGYTF. The chain uses TRBV28 and TRBJ1-2; D is perhaps TRBD1 (5 bases). The germline gives CDR1 MDHEN, CDR2 SYDVKM. The CDR3 is 17 amino acids.

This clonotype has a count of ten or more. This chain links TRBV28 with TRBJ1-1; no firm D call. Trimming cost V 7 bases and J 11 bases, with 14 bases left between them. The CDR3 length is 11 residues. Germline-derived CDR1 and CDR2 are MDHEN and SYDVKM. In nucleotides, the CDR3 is TGTGCCAGCATTCTCGGAGCCGGGGCTTTCTTT. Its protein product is CASILGAGAFF.

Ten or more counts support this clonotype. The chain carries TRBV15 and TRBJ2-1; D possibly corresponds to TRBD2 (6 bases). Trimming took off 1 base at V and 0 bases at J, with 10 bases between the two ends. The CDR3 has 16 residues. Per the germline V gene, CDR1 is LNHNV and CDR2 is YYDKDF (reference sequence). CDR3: CATSRGDFFSYNEQFF. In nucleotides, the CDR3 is TGTGCCACCAGCAGAGGGGACTTCTTCTCCTACAATGAGCAGTTCTTC.

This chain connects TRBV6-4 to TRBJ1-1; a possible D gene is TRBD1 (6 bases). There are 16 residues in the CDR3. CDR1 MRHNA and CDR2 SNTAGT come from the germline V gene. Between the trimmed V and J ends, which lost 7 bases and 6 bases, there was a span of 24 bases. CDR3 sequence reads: CASKAAGGAGAAEAFF. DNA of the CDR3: TGTGCCAGCAAAGCCGCGGGGGGCGCGGGGGCAGCTGAAGCTTTCTTT.

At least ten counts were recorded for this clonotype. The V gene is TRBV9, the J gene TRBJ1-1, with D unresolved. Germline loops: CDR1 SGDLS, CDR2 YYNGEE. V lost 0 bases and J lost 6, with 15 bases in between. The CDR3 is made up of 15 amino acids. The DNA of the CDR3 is TGTGCCAGCAGCGTAGCTGGGGAGGCCCCCCCTGAAGCTTTCTTT. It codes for CASSVAGEAPPEAFF.

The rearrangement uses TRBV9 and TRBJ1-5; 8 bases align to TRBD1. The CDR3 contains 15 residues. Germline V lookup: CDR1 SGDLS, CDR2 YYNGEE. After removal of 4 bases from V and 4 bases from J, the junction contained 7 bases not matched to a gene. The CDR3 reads CASSTLGTGNQPQHF. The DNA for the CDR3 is TGTGCCAGCAGCACATTGGGGACAGGAAATCAGCCCCAGCATTTT. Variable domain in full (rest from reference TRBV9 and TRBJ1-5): DSGVTQTPKHLITATGQRVTLRCSPRSGDLSVYWYQQSLDQGLQFLIQYYNGEERAKGNILERFSAQQFPDLHSELNLSSLELGDSALYFCASSTLGTGNQPQHFGDGTRLSIL.

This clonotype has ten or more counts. The chain's CDR3 is CASSLAQPLYGYTF. The CDR3 DNA sequence: TGTGCCAGCAGCTTAGCCCAGCCTCTCTATGGCTACACCTTC. The gene calls are TRBV7-2 and TRBJ1-2; D uncertain. There are 14 residues in the CDR3. Trimming left V 0 bases short and J 4 bases short, with 9 bases between. Germline V gene sequence: CDR1 SGHTA, CDR2 FQGNSA.

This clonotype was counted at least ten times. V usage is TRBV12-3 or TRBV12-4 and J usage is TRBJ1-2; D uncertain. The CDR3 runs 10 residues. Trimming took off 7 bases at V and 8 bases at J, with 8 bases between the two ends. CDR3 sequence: CASTLGGYTF. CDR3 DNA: TGTGCCAGCACCCTCGGGGGCTACACCTTC.

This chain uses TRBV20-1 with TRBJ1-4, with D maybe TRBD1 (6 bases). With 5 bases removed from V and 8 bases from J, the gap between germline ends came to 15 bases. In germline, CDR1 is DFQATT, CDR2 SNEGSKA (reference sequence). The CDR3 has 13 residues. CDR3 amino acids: CSAAGQRREKLFF. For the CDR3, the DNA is TGCAGTGCTGCAGGACAGCGTAGGGAAAAACTGTTTTTT.

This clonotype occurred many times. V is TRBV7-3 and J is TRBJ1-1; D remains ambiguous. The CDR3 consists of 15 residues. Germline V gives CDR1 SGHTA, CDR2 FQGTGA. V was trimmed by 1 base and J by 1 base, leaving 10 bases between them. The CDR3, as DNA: TGTGCCAGCAGCTTAATGGGTCGTGGGAACACTGAAGCTTTCTTT. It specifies CASSLMGRGNTEAFF.

CDR3 sequence (DNA): TGTGCCACCAGTGATGGGGGACAGGATATTTATGGCTACACCTTC. Translating gives CATSDGGQDIYGYTF. The chain uses TRBV24-1 and TRBJ1-2, with 8 nucleotides matching TRBD1. There are 15 residues in the CDR3. The V and J ends lost 3 bases and 5 bases, in that order; junction bases with no gene match: 7. Germline V gene lookup returns CDR1 KGHDR and CDR2 SFDVKD.

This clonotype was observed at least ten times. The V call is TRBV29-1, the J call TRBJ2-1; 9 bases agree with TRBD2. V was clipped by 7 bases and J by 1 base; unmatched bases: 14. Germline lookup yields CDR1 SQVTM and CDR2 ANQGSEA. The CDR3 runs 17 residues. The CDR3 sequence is CSGASGKSLRSYNEQFF. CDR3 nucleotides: TGCAGCGGTGCTAGCGGGAAAAGTCTTAGGTCCTACAATGAGCAGTTCTTC.

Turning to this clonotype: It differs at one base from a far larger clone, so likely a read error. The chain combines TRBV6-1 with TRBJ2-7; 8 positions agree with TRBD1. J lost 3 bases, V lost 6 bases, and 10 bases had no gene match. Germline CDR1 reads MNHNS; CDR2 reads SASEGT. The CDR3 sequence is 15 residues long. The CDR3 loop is CASSPRTGFSYEQYF. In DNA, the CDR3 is TGTGCCAGCAGCCCCCGGACAGGGTTCAGCTACGAGCAGTACTTC.

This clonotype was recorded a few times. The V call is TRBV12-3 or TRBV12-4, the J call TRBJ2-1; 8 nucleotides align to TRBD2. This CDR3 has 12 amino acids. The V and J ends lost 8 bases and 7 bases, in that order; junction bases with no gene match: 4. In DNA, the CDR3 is TGTGCCAGCCACCGGGGGGGGAATGAGCAGTTCTTC. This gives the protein CASHRGGNEQFF.

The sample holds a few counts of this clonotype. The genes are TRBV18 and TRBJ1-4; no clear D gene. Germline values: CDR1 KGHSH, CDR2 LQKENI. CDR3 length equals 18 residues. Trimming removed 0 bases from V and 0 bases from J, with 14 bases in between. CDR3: CASSPPKGLGATNEKLFF. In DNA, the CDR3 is TGTGCCAGCTCACCACCGAAAGGTCTCGGAGCAACTAATGAAAAACTGTTTTTT.

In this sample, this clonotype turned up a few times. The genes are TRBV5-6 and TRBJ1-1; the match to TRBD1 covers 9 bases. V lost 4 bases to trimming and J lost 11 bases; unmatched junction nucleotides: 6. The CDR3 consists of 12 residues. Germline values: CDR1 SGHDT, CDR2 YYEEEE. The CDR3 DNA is TGTGCCAGCAGCCTACAGGGGGCTGGGGCTTTCTTT. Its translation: CASSLQGAGAFF.

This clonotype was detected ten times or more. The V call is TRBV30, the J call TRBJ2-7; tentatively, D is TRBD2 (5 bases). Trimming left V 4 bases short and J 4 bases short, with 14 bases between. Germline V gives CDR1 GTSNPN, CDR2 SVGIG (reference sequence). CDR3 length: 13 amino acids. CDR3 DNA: TGTGCCTGGACCCGGGATTTGATTTACGAGCAGTACTTC. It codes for CAWTRDLIYEQYF.

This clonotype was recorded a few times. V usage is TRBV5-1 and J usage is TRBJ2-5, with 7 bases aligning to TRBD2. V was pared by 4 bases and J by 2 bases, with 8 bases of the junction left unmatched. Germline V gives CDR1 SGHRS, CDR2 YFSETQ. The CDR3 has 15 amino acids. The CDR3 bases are TGCGCCAGCAGCGGGCGGGGGAGCGGACAAGAGACCCAGTACTTC. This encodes CASSGRGSGQETQYF.